This record covers a single T cell receptor beta chain. Its antigen specificity is not known. Per-base qualities were not stored, and no clone one base away is much larger. This sample stems from a study of blood T cell repertoires in COVID-19 (dated by TCRdb to between 2020 and 2021). Concerning the study at large: Samples covering the acute and convalescent phases of COVID-19 were provided by collaborators in the United States, Italy and Spain. The repertoires were released in a freely available public database meant as a resource for research on the immune response to SARS-CoV-2. HLA class I and class II types, where available, came from metadata supplied by the sample provider rather than from assay-based typing. The dataset comprised deeply sampled blood TCRbeta repertoires from subjects exposed to, actively infected with, or recovered from COVID-19. The material from the prospective study consisted of cDNA or gDNA derived from T cells, B-cell-depleted T cells, or PBMCs. Sample metadata almost always included a de-identified subject ID, COVID-19 status, age in years and sex. Samples came from the ongoing ImmuneRACE study (first 160 participants) plus 1,254 subjects from 6 global collaborators.

Overall study outcomes, separate from this receptor: The quantity of clinical and demographic metadata differed by source and by participant and was supplied without curation.

TCRbeta CDR3 regions were amplified from genomic DNA using the immunoSEQ Assay, a bias-controlled multiplex PCR. The source study handled its data this way. The number of nucleated cells in each sample was estimated from the amplification of reference gene primers within the assay. To quantify the absolute abundance of each unique TCRbeta CDR3 rearrangement, sequence reads were collapsed and filtered. Productive Simpson clonality was computed per sample as the square root of Simpson's diversity index over productive rearrangements. Not all clones reach the TCRdb copy of this immuneACCESS table, which keeps in-frame sequences only. Checked studies attribute under half of the gap to unresolved V genes and leave the rest unexplained. V and J calls and clone size are given by that table; D and trimming were obtained from the DNA. This sample lists 200,000 to 250,000 clones; about 80% were detected once. The ten largest clones take up 1.8% of the sample.

CDR1 and CDR2 are drawn from the germline V gene: LGHNA, YNFKEQ. The CDR3 covers 15 residues, taking in both the cysteine and the phenylalanine. Only CDR3 DNA remains: 45 bases, in frame from the first base. Trimming removed 1 base from V and 4 bases from J; the gene matches leave 5 bases unexplained. Participants in the prospective study were enrolled through a virtual design, were aged about 18 to 100 years, and lived in about 25 United States geographic areas. In the prospective study, cohorts were assigned on the basis of participant-reported clinical history obtained from a screening survey and a study questionnaire. ImmuneRACE Cohort 3 recovered participants were defined by two consecutive negative NP/OP PCR tests, healthcare professional clearance, or symptom resolution. In the prospective study, whole blood, serum and a nasopharyngeal or oropharyngeal swab were collected from each participant by mobile phlebotomists. Over a 2-month period, participants in the prospective study had the option of providing additional blood draws and questionnaires. Prospective study blood samples were shipped either frozen or at room temperature before DNA extraction.

The source material was PBMCs or T cells enriched from blood (not recorded which). The clonotype was recovered from a man aged 60 to 75 who had recovered from COVID-19. The sequence joins TRBV4-2 to TRBJ1-2; TRBD1 aligns with 8 central bases. The CDR3 protein: CASSQGQGSGYGYTF. In nucleotides, the sequence is TGTGCCAGCAGCCAAGGACAGGGGTCTGGCTATGGCTACACCTTC.